The rows below give T cell receptor beta chains drawn from one sample of a study of early T cells in non-severe SARS-CoV-2 infection. TCRdb reprocessed the 5' RACE reads with MiXCR, giving one entry per CDR3 protein. Among about 46,000 distinct CDR3 sequences listed, 5% to 6.5% were seen once. The material sequenced was whole blood, taken at baseline. The receptors originated from an adult who was a healthcare worker with PCR-confirmed SARS-CoV-2 infection or an uninfected control (not recorded which). Both conserved end residues are part of each CDR3. A D gene is named only where the DNA matches it firmly. Part of the rows lack a size; the others show once, few, many or a class for expanded clones.

j_call d_call clone_size v_call cdr3_length cdr3_nt cdr3_aa
TRBJ1-6 . . TRBV11-2 13 TGTGCCAGCAGCCTACGGATAGATTCACCCCTCCACTTT CASSLRIDSPLHF
TRBJ2-4 TRBD2 many TRBV28 16 TGTGCCAGCAGTTTATCGGGGGGGTTAGCCAAAAACATTCAGTACTTC CASSLSGGLAKNIQYF
TRBJ2-7 . many TRBV7-8 12 TGTGCCAGCAGAGACTACTCCTACGAGCAGTACTTC CASRDYSYEQYF
TRBJ1-1 . . TRBV3-1 14 TGTGCCAGCACCCCGACACCTATGAACACTGAAGCTTTCTTT CASTPTPMNTEAFF
TRBJ2-3 TRBD2 many TRBV3-1 17 TGTGCCAGCAGCCCCTATCGTACTAGCGGGAGTACAGATACGCAGTATTTT CASSPYRTSGSTDTQYF
TRBJ2-7 TRBD2 many TRBV20-1 16 TGCAGTGCTAGAGATATGGGACTAGCGGAGTTCTACGAGCAGTACTTC CSARDMGLAEFYEQYF
TRBJ2-7 . . TRBV6-5 14 TGTGCCAGCAGTTTACAAACGTGGAAGGGCGAGCAGTACTTC CASSLQTWKGEQYF
TRBJ2-3 . many TRBV5-1 12 TGCGCCAGCAGCTTGGTGGCAGATACGCAGTATTTT CASSLVADTQYF
TRBJ1-6 . . TRBV28 11 TGTGCCAGCACCGGTGGTTCACCCCTCCACTTT CASTGGSPLHF
TRBJ2-7 . . TRBV27 13 TGTGCCAGCAGTAGGTCCCGCTCCTACGAGCAGTACTTC CASSRSRSYEQYF
TRBJ1-3 . many TRBV29-1 12 TGCAGCGTTGAAACAGGTGGAAACACCATATATTTT CSVETGGNTIYF
TRBJ1-5 . many TRBV6-2/TRBV6-3 12 TGTGCCAGCAGTTCCCTTGGGTTACCCCAGCATTTT CASSSLGLPQHF
TRBJ2-7 . . TRBV29-1 14 TGCAGCGTAGCCTTGATAGGGTATAGCTACGAGCAGTACTTC CSVALIGYSYEQYF
TRBJ2-7 TRBD2 many TRBV18 15 TGTGCCAGCTCACCCCTGTTAGCTAGCGGAGACGAGCAGTACTTC CASSPLLASGDEQYF
TRBJ2-1 TRBD2 many TRBV29-1 17 TGCAGCGTGGGACCTCTAGCGGGAAGCCCGCGATACAATGAGCAGTTCTTC CSVGPLAGSPRYNEQFF
TRBJ2-5 TRBD2 many TRBV27 16 TGTGCCAGCAGGAGCTGGTCCGCTAGCGGGAGTGTAACCCAGTACTTC CASRSWSASGSVTQYF
TRBJ1-1 . few TRBV5-1 15 TGCGCCAGCAGCTTGGCTGTGCAGGGGTTGACTGAAGCTTTCTTT CASSLAVQGLTEAFF
TRBJ2-1 . many TRBV4-1 15 TGCGCCAGCAGCCAAGTCCGAGGGGGGTTCAATGAGCAGTTCTTC CASSQVRGGFNEQFF
TRBJ2-1 TRBD2 many TRBV20-1 14 TGCAGTGCTAGCCGGGAGGGCCGTCACAATGAGCAGTTCTTC CSASREGRHNEQFF
TRBJ2-1 TRBD1 . TRBV11-2 17 TGTGCCAGCAGCTTAGTCACAGGGGCGAAATCTACAATGAGGCAGTTCTTC CASSLVTGAKSTMRQFF
TRBJ2-6 . many TRBV28 15 TGTGCCAGCAGGAAGAGGGGCGCTGGGGCCAACGTCCTGACTTTC CASRKRGAGANVLTF